These 15 T cell receptor beta chains were all obtained from the same sample, sequenced in a study of shared clonotypes between healthy human individuals. This table comes from immunoSEQ multiplex PCR, and its TCRdb copy is limited to in-frame clones, with some not included. The profile shows a few million clones, just over 90% of them singletons. The material sequenced was naive CD4+ T cells sorted from blood. Regarding subset: CD45RA+ positively selected. These receptors were taken from a man between 18 and 29 years old in good health.

The chain has TRBV27 and TRBJ2-1; 8 positions match TRBD1. This CDR3 is 15 amino acids long. Losses at the gene ends were 1 base for V and 8 bases for J; bases not matched to a gene: 7. The germline V gene encodes CDR1 MNHEY and CDR2 SMNVEV (reference sequence). The CDR3 here is CASSLWQGARDEQFF. CDR3 sequence (DNA): TGTGCCAGCAGTTTATGGCAGGGGGCTCGGGATGAGCAGTTCTTC.

Points on this clone: Other nucleotide sequences in the sample specify the same CDR3. The chain employs TRBV30 and TRBJ1-4, with a tentative D call TRBD1 (5 bases). The CDR3 contains 15 residues. The ends were cut back, 1 base at V and 0 bases at J, with 9 bases in the middle. The germline V gene has CDR1 GTSNPN and CDR2 SVGIG (reference sequence). The CDR3 coding sequence is TGTGCCTGGAGTGCTTCGGGGGCAACTAATGAAAAACTGTTTTTT. It codes for CAWSASGATNEKLFF.

Remarks on this clone: This CDR3 is also generated by other DNA sequences in the sample. The chain recombines TRBV5-6 with TRBJ1-4; D is unresolved. Deletions cut 3 bases from V and 6 bases from J, with 3 bases between. The CDR3 runs 11 residues. The germline gives CDR1 SGHDT, CDR2 YYEEEE. DNA for the CDR3: TGTGCCAGCAGCTCTGATGAAAAACTGTTTTTT. Translated: CASSSDEKLFF.

The CDR3 DNA is TGTGCCAGCAGCCCAAACAGGGTCCTAGCCTACGAGCAGTACTTC. Protein sequence: CASSPNRVLAYEQYF. The rearrangement uses TRBV7-2 and TRBJ2-7; TRBD1 is a possible D gene (6 bases). Trimming took 5 bases from V and 2 from J, leaving 16 bases between them. This CDR3 contains 15 residues. Germline CDR1 SGHTA, CDR2 FQGNSA.

This clone was counted once. The chain links TRBV6-6 to TRBJ1-1; tentatively, D is TRBD1 (6 bases). Germline V gene data show CDR1 as MNHNY and CDR2 as SVGAGI (reference sequence). The V end lost 2 bases, the J end lost 4 bases, and 14 bases lay between the germline ends. The CDR3 is made up of 15 amino acids. In DNA, the CDR3 is TGTGCCAGCAGTTACGGGGGAGGGACAAGCACTGAAGCTTTCTTT. It is translated as CASSYGGGTSTEAFF.

The CDR3 coding sequence is TGTGCCAGCGAAGGCCAGCTCTCGCTCGAGCAGTACTTC. This encodes CASEGQLSLEQYF. The V call is TRBV18, the J call TRBJ2-7; no definite D call. The germline V gene has CDR1 KGHSH and CDR2 LQKENI. V lost 8 bases, J lost 6 bases, and 17 bases lay in between. CDR3 length: 13 amino acids.

The chain uses TRBV11-2 and TRBJ1-2; no clear D gene. This CDR3 comprises 14 residues. Germline values: CDR1 SGHAT, CDR2 FQNNGV. Deletions cut 0 bases from V and 4 bases from J, with 9 bases between. The CDR3 protein is CASSLDLTVYGYTF. For the CDR3, the DNA is TGTGCCAGCAGCTTAGATTTAACGGTCTATGGCTACACCTTC.

The V call is TRBV6-5, the J call TRBJ2-7; perhaps D is TRBD1 or TRBD2 (5 bases each). The germline V gene has CDR1 MNHEY and CDR2 SVGAGI. This CDR3 is built from 13 residues. Between the trimmed V and J ends, which lost 8 bases and 2 bases, there was a span of 13 bases. CDR3 DNA sequence: TGTGCCAGCCGAGGGACGGATGCCTACGAGCAGTACTTC. This sequence encodes CASRGTDAYEQYF.

Notes on this clone: This CDR3 is also generated by other DNA sequences in the sample. This sequence joins TRBV18 and TRBJ1-1; TRBD1 might be the D (6 bases). V was cut by 1 base and J by 5 bases, with 8 bases left in between. The CDR3 loop spans 13 amino acids. Germline lookup yields CDR1 KGHSH and CDR2 LQKENI. The CDR3 DNA reads as TGTGCCAGCTCACCACGGACAGCAACTGAAGCTTTCTTT. As protein: CASSPRTATEAFF.

This chain joins TRBV4-1 and TRBJ2-7; TRBD1 might be the D (5 bases). Germline V gene data show CDR1 as MGHRA and CDR2 as YSYEKL. The V end was cut by 4 bases, the J end by 6 bases, with 16 bases between. CDR3 length: 14 amino acids. CDR3 sequence reads: CASSPGLAPAEQYF. CDR3 DNA sequence: TGCGCCAGCAGCCCAGGGTTGGCCCCAGCCGAGCAGTACTTC.

Regarding this clone: Other nucleotide sequences in the sample specify the same CDR3. The chain couples TRBV6-5 to TRBJ1-2; TRBD1 is a possible D gene (6 bases). Trimming pared 2 bases from V and 4 bases from J, leaving 8 bases between. This CDR3 has 13 residues. CDR1 and CDR2 from the germline V gene are MNHEY and SVGAGI. CDR3: CASSYLDSYGYTF. The CDR3 DNA sequence: TGTGCCAGCAGTTACCTGGACAGCTATGGCTACACCTTC.

The chain couples TRBV2 to TRBJ2-7; a possible D gene is TRBD1 (5 bases). This CDR3 region has 12 residues. Germline V gives CDR1 SNHLY, CDR2 FYNNEI. Between the trimmed V and J ends, which lost 8 bases and 5 bases, there was a span of 13 bases. The CDR3 protein is CASDRQGNEQYF. CDR3 coding DNA: TGTGCCAGCGATCGGCAGGGTAACGAGCAGTACTTC.

This rearrangement joins TRBV7-2 to TRBJ2-2; the D is unclear. Per germline, CDR1 SGHTA and CDR2 FQGNSA. Trimming removed 5 bases from V and 1 base from J, with 8 bases in between. This CDR3 is built from 14 residues. CDR3 nucleotide sequence: TGTGCCAGCAGCACCGCGGTGAACACCGGGGAGCTGTTTTTT. Translation gives CASSTAVNTGELFF.

The rearrangement joins TRBV6-1 to TRBJ2-7, with D tentatively TRBD2 (5 bases). The CDR3 length is 15 residues. V was trimmed by 1 base and J by 0 bases, leaving 10 bases between them. Germline V CDR1 and CDR2: MNHNS, SASEGT. The CDR3 DNA reads TGTGCCAGCAGTGAAGTAGCGACCAACTCCTACGAGCAGTACTTC. Amino acid sequence: CASSEVATNSYEQYF.

This chain joins TRBV2 and TRBJ2-5; 12 bases agree with TRBD1. CDR3 length equals 14 residues. Germline trimming cut 8 bases from V and 5 bases from J; bases unmatched to any gene: 6. CDR1 and CDR2 from the germline V gene are SNHLY and FYNNEI. The CDR3 coding sequence is TGTGCCAGCCCCGGGACAGGGGGCGGGGAGACCCAGTACTTC. The encoded protein is CASPGTGGGETQYF. Based on the CDR3 plus reference TRBV2 and TRBJ2-5, the full variable domain is EPEVTQTPSHQVTQMGQEVILRCVPISNHLYFYWYRQILGQKVEFLVSFYNNEISEKSEIFDDQFSVERPDGSNFTLKIRSTKLEDSAMYFCASPGTGGGETQYFGPGTRLLVL.